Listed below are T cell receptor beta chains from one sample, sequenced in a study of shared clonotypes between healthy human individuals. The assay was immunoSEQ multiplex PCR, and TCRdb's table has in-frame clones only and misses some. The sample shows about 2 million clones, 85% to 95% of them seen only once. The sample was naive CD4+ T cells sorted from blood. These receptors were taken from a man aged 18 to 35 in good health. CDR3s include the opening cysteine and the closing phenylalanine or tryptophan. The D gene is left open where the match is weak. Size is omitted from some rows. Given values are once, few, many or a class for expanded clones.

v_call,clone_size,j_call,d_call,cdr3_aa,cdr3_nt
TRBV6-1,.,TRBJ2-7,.,CASRTGFLYEQYF,TGTGCCAGCAGAACGGGTTTTCTATACGAGCAGTACTTC
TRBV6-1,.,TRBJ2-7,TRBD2,CASSGPAGEQYF,TGTGCCAGTTCAGGGCCAGCGGGGGAGCAGTACTTC
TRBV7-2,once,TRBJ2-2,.,CASRLPGLGSTGELFF,TGTGCCAGCAGGCTGCCGGGACTTGGAAGCACCGGGGAGCTGTTTTTT
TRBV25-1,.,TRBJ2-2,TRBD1,CASSEPGTGITGELFF,TGTGCCAGCAGTGAACCGGGGACAGGGATCACCGGGGAGCTGTTTTTT
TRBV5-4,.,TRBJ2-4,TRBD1,CASSSTGGQKNIQYF,TGTGCCAGCAGCTCAACAGGGGGACAGAAAAACATTCAGTACTTC
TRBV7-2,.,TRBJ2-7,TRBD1,CASSLVTGGSYEQYF,TGTGCCAGCAGCTTAGTTACAGGGGGCTCTTACGAGCAGTACTTC
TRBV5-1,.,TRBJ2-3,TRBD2,CASSLGTSGLTDTQYF,TGCGCCAGCAGCTTGGGGACTAGCGGACTCACAGATACGCAGTATTTT
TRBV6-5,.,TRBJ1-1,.,CASSYRANTEAFF,TGTGCCAGCAGTTACAGGGCCAACACTGAAGCTTTCTTT
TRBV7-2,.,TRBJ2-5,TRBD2,CASSLRTSGYQETQYF,TGTGCCAGCAGCTTACGGACTAGCGGCTACCAAGAGACCCAGTACTTC
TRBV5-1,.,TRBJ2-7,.,CASSLVLARSHEQYF,TGCGCCAGCAGCTTGGTTCTAGCGAGGTCTCACGAGCAGTACTTC
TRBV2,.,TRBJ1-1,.,CATPGQEAFF,TGTGCCACTCCGGGACAAGAAGCTTTCTTT
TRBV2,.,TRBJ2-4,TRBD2,CASSSSAVGGSLSIQYF,TGTGCCAGCAGCTCCTCAGCCGTGGGCGGGAGTTTATCCATTCAGTACTTC
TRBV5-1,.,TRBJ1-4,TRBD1,CASSSTGNIQKLFF,TGCGCCAGCAGCTCGACAGGGAACATACAAAAACTGTTTTTT
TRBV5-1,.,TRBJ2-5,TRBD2,CASSLGGSGRPQETQYF,TGCGCCAGCAGCTTGGGGGGTAGCGGGAGGCCCCAAGAGACCCAGTACTTC
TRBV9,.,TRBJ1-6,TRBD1,CASSVGDSRSPLHF,TGTGCCAGCAGCGTAGGGGACAGCAGGTCACCCCTCCACTTT
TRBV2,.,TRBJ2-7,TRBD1,CASRVGQAVEKQYF,TGTGCCAGCAGGGTTGGACAGGCCGTAGAGAAGCAGTACTTC
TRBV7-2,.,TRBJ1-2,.,CASSLVRQDYGYTF,TGTGCCAGCAGCTTAGTGAGACAGGACTATGGCTACACCTTC
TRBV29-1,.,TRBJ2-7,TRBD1,CSVPTTGGAEGYEQYF,TGCAGCGTTCCTACGACAGGGGGCGCAGAGGGCTACGAGCAGTACTTC
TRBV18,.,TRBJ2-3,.,CASSPRLTDTQYF,TGTGCCAGCTCACCACGGCTAACAGATACGCAGTATTTT
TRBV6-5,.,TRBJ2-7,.,CASSGPSQHEQYF,TGTGCCAGCAGCGGCCCCAGCCAACACGAGCAGTACTTC
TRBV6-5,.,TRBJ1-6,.,CASSSTTQASPLHF,TGTGCCAGCAGTTCGACTACACAGGCTTCACCCCTCCACTTT
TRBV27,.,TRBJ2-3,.,CASSHPVKGLADTQYF,TGTGCCAGCAGCCATCCGGTTAAGGGTTTGGCAGATACGCAGTATTTT
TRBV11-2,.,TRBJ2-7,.,CASSLARGYEQYF,TGTGCCAGCAGCTTAGCGCGTGGCTACGAGCAGTACTTC
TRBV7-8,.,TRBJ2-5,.,CASTPGGSEETQYF,TGTGCCAGCACCCCGGGGGGCTCGGAAGAGACCCAGTACTTC
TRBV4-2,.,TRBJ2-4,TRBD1,CASSQDQGAIAKNIQYF,TGTGCCAGCAGCCAAGACCAGGGGGCTATCGCCAAAAACATTCAGTACTTC
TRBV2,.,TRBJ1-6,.,CASEETGNSPLHF,TGTGCCAGCGAAGAGACTGGAAATTCACCCCTCCACTTT
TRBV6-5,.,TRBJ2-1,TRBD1,CASSNTGASYNEQFF,TGTGCCAGCAGTAACACAGGGGCATCCTACAATGAGCAGTTCTTC
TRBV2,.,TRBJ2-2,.,CASSVLGDTGELFF,TGTGCCAGCAGTGTGTTGGGTGACACCGGGGAGCTGTTTTTT
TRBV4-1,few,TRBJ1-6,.,CASSQVWTVNSPLHF,TGCGCCAGCAGCCAAGTATGGACAGTAAATTCACCCCTCCACTTT
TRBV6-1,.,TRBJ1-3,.,CATSRPEASGNTIYF,TGTGCCACCTCCCGCCCTGAAGCTTCTGGAAACACCATATATTTT
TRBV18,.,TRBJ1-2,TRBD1,CASSPTGGDYGYTF,TGTGCCAGCTCACCGACAGGGGGGGACTATGGCTACACCTTC
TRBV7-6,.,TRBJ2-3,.,CASSFYGPTDTQYF,TGTGCCAGCAGCTTTTACGGGCCCACAGATACGCAGTATTTT
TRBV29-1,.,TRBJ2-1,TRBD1,CSVERQGALSEQFF,TGCAGCGTTGAAAGACAGGGGGCTCTCAGTGAGCAGTTCTTC
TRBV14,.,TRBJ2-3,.,CASSQEGDSVNTDTQYF,TGTGCCAGCAGCCAAGAAGGAGATAGCGTGAACACAGATACGCAGTATTTT
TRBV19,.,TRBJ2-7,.,CASSIQGSEQYF,TGTGCCAGTAGTATTCAGGGGAGCGAGCAGTACTTC
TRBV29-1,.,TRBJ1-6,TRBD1,CSVRDSNNSPLHF,TGCAGCGTGAGGGACAGTAATAATTCACCCCTCCACTTT
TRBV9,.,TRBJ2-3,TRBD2,CASSVSGRTDTQYF,TGTGCCAGCAGCGTTAGCGGGAGGACAGATACGCAGTATTTT
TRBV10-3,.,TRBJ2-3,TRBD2,CAISRLAGGTDTQYF,TGTGCCATCAGTCGACTAGCGGGGGGCACAGATACGCAGTATTTT
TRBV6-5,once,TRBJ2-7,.,CASSISTRSSYEQYF,TGTGCCAGCAGTATCTCGACCAGGAGCTCCTACGAGCAGTACTTC
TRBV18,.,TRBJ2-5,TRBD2,CASSPRTSGTQETQYF,TGTGCCAGCTCACCACGGACTAGCGGGACCCAAGAGACCCAGTACTTC
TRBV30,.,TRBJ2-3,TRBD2,CAWSKLRTSGGTDTQYF,TGTGCCTGGAGCAAACTCAGGACTAGCGGGGGCACAGATACGCAGTATTTT
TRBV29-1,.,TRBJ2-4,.,CSVESRAGGLAKNIQYF,TGCAGCGTTGAGTCCAGGGCCGGGGGCTTAGCCAAAAACATTCAGTACTTC
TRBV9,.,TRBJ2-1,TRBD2,CASSVEGLGIPREQFF,TGTGCCAGCAGCGTAGAGGGACTAGGTATACCGCGTGAGCAGTTCTTC
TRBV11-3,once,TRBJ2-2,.,CASSFSGSGTGELFF,TGTGCCAGCAGCTTCAGTGGGTCGGGCACCGGGGAGCTGTTTTTT
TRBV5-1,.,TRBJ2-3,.,CASSLGTSTDTQYF,TGCGCCAGCAGCCTCGGAACTAGCACAGATACGCAGTATTTT
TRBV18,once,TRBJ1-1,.,CASSQKDVMNTEAFF,TGTGCCAGCTCACAAAAAGACGTGATGAACACTGAAGCTTTCTTT
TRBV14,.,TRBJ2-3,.,CASSQAVPGWTDTQYF,TGTGCCAGCAGCCAAGCAGTACCGGGATGGACAGATACGCAGTATTTT
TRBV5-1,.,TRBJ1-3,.,CASSLDLVSDTIYF,TGCGCCAGCAGCTTGGACCTCGTCTCGGACACCATATATTTT
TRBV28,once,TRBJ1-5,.,CASSSDSNQPQHF,TGTGCCAGCAGTTCAGATAGCAATCAGCCCCAGCATTTT
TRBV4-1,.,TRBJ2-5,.,CASSQAATGLFGTQYF,TGCGCCAGCAGCCAAGCCGCTACTGGACTCTTTGGGACCCAGTACTTC
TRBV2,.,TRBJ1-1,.,CASTVIGDTEAFF,TGTGCCAGCACCGTGATCGGGGACACTGAAGCTTTCTTT
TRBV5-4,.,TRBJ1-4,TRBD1,CASSSTGVGNEKLFF,TGTGCCAGCAGCTCGACAGGGGTCGGGAATGAAAAACTGTTTTTT
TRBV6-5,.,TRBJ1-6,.,CASSRGLAGSPLHF,TGTGCCAGCAGCCGTGGACTCGCGGGTTCACCCCTCCACTTT
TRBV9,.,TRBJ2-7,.,CASSVAEGFSPYEQYF,TGTGCCAGCAGCGTAGCCGAGGGGTTCAGTCCCTACGAGCAGTACTTC
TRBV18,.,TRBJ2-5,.,CASSPQPQETQYF,TGTGCCAGCTCACCACAGCCCCAAGAGACCCAGTACTTC
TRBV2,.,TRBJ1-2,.,CASMAAGGYGYTF,TGTGCCAGCATGGCAGCAGGTGGCTATGGCTACACCTTC
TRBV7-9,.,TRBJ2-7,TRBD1,CASRAPGQGDYEQYF,TGTGCCAGCAGAGCTCCGGGACAGGGAGACTACGAGCAGTACTTC
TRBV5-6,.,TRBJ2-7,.,CASSTRFLPYEQYF,TGTGCCAGCAGCACCCGATTCCTTCCCTACGAGCAGTACTTC
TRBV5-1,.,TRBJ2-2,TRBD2,CASSFSPAGATGELFF,TGCGCCAGCAGCTTCTCTCCAGCGGGGGCCACCGGGGAGCTGTTTTTT
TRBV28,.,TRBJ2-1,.,CASSPDTYYNEQFF,TGTGCCAGCAGCCCGGACACCTACTACAATGAGCAGTTCTTC